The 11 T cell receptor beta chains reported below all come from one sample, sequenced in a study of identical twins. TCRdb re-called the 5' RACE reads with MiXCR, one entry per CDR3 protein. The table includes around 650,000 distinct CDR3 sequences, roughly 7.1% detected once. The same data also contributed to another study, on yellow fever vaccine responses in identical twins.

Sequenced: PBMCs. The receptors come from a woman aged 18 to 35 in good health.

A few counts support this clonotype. The CDR3 region has the DNA TGTGCCAGCAGGTCTCAGGGTCGACTCAGAGGAAACACCATATATTTT. Its translation: CASRSQGRLRGNTIYF. This sequence joins TRBV12-3 or TRBV12-4 and TRBJ1-3; TRBD1 is a possible D gene (5 bases). The CDR3 has 16 amino acids. Trimming cost V 6 bases and J 4 bases, with 19 bases left between them.

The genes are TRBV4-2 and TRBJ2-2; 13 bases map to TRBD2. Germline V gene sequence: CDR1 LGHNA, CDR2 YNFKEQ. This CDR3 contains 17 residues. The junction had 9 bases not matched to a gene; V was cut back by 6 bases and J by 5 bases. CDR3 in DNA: TGTGCCAGCAGTTGGACTAGCGGGAGCATATATACCGGGGAGCTGTTTTTT. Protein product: CASSWTSGSIYTGELFF.

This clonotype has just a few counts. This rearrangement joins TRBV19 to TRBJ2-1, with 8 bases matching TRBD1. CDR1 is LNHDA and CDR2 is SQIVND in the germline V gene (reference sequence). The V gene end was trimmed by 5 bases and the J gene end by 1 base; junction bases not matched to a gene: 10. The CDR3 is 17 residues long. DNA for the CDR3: TGTGCCAGTAGTCCCCAGGACAGGGACTCATCCTACAATGAGCAGTTCTTC. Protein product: CASSPQDRDSSYNEQFF. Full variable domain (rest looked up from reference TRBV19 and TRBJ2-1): DGGITQSPKYLFRKEGQNVTLSCEQNLNHDAMYWYRQDPGQGLRLIYYSQIVNDFQKGDIAEGYSVSREKKESFPLTVTSAQKNPTAFYLCASSPQDRDSSYNEQFFGPGTRLTVL.

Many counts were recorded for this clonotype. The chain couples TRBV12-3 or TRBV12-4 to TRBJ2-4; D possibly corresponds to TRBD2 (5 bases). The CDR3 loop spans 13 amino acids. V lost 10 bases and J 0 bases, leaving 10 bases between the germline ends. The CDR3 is CATSGGAKNIQYF. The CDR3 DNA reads TGTGCCACCTCCGGAGGAGCCAAAAACATTCAGTACTTC.

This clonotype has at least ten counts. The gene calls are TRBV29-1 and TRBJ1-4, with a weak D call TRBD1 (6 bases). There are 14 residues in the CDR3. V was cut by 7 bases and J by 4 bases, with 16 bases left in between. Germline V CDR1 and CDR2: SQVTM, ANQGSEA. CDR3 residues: CSAQEGGGNEKLFF. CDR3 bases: TGCAGCGCCCAAGAGGGGGGGGGTAATGAAAAACTGTTTTTT.

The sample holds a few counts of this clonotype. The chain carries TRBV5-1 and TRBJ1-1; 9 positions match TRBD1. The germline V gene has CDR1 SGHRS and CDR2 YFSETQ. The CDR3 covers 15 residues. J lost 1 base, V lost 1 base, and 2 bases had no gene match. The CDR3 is CASSLTGGRNTEAFF. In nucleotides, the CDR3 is TGCGCCAGCAGCTTGACAGGGGGCAGGAACACTGAAGCTTTCTTT. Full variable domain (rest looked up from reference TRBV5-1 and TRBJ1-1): KAGVTQTPRYLIKTRGQQVTLSCSPISGHRSVSWYQQTPGQGLQFLFEYFSETQRNKGNFPGRFSGRQFSNSRSEMNVSTLELGDSALYLCASSLTGGRNTEAFFGQGTRLTVV.

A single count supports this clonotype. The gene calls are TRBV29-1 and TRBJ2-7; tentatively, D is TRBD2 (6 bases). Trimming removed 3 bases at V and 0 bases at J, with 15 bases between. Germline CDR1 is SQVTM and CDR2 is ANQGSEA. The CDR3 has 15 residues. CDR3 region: CSVELEGENSYEQYF. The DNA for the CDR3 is TGCAGCGTTGAGTTGGAGGGAGAAAACTCCTACGAGCAGTACTTC.

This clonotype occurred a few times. Written as DNA, the CDR3 is TGTGCCAGCAGTTACACGACAGGTCCTTACTATGGCTACACCTTC. Its protein is CASSYTTGPYYGYTF. V usage is TRBV6-5 and J usage is TRBJ1-2, with a tentative D call TRBD1 (6 bases). Germline loops: CDR1 MNHEY, CDR2 SVGAGI. The CDR3 is 15 amino acids. V lost 2 bases and J 3 bases, leaving 13 bases between the germline ends.

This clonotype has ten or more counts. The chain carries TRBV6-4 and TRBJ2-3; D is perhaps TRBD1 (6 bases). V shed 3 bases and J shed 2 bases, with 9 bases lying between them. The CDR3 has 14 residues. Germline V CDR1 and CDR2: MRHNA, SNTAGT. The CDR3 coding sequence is TGTGCCAGCAGTGAACAGGGATCCACAGATACGCAGTATTTT. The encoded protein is CASSEQGSTDTQYF.

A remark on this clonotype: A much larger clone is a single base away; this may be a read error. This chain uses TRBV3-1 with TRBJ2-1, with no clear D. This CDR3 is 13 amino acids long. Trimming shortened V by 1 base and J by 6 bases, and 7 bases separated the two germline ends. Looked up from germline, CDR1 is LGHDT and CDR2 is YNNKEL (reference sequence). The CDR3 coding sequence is TGTGCCAGCAGCCAAGTTGGCTCCAATGAGCAGTTCTTC. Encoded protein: CASSQVGSNEQFF.

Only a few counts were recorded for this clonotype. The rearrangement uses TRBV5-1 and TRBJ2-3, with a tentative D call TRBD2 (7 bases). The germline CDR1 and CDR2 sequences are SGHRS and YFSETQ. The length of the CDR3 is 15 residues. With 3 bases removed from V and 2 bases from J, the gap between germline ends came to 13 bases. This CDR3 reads CASSWGGLDTDTQYF. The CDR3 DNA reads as TGCGCCAGCAGCTGGGGGGGGCTGGACACAGATACGCAGTATTTT.